Detailed here is one TCR beta chain. The sample comes from a study of blood T cell repertoires in COVID-19. About the study: The samples span acute and convalescent COVID-19 from the United States, Italy and Spain. From T cells, B-cell-depleted T cells, or PBMCs came the material, which was cDNA or gDNA.

Trimming took off 3 bases at V and 6 bases at J, with 9 bases between the two ends. The CDR3 totals 12 residues. Germline loops: CDR1 DFQATT, CDR2 SNEGSKA (reference sequence). Only in-frame clones appear in the TCRdb table, and some are missing; sequencing was by immunoSEQ multiplex PCR. This sample has approximately 160,000 clones, with about 86% found just once. Sequencing was performed on peripheral blood. This chain connects TRBV20-1 to TRBJ1-5; D is uncertain. This TCR came from an older woman with acute or convalescent COVID-19. The CDR3 sequence is CSASEIVQPQHF. DNA of the CDR3: TGCAGTGCTAGTGAAATCGTTCAGCCCCAGCATTTT.